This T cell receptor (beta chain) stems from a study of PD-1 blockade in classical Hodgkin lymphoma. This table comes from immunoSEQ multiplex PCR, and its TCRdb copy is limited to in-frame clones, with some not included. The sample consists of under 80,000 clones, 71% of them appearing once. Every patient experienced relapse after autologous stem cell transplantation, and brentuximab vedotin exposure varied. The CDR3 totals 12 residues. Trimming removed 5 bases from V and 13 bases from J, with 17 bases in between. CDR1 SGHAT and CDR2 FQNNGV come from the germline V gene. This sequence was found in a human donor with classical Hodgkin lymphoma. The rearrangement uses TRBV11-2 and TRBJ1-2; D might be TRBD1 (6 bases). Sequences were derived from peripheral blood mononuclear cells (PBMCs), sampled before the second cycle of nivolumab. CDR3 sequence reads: CASSTKPGHPTF. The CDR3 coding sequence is TGTGCCAGCAGCACCAAACCGGGACACCCCACCTTC.